One and the same sample provided the 24 T cell receptor beta chains below, sequenced in a study of cytomegalovirus exposure and HLA in healthy donors. PCR employed 60 Vbeta and 13 Jbeta primers. Repertoires were generated with immunoSEQ multiplex PCR, while TCRdb's copy carries only in-frame clones and drops some. The data contain roughly 150,000 clones, 65% to 80% of them singletons. Source material: PBMCs. Receptor source: a human donor in good health.

The CDR3 DNA reads TGTGCCTGGCCGACAGCCTACGAGCAGTACTTC. Amino acid sequence: CAWPTAYEQYF. The chain recombines TRBV30 with TRBJ2-7; TRBD1 might be the D (5 bases). This CDR3 spans 11 amino acids. CDR1 is GTSNPN, CDR2 SVGIG, per germline (reference sequence). V dropped 5 bases and J dropped 2 bases, with 7 bases sitting between them.

The gene calls are TRBV5-6 and TRBJ2-3; D perhaps matches TRBD2 (7 bases). Germline CDR1 is SGHDT and CDR2 is YYEEEE. The CDR3 is 14 residues long. V was cut by 4 bases and J by 0 bases, with 9 bases left in between. The CDR3 coding sequence is TGTGCCAGCAGCCGGGGGGCTAGCACAGATACGCAGTATTTT. It translates to CASSRGASTDTQYF.

There are a few counts of this clone. V and J are TRBV7-9 and TRBJ2-1; a weak D match, TRBD1 (5 bases). Trimming took off 0 bases at V and 7 bases at J, with 7 bases between the two ends. CDR3 size: 13 residues. The germline gives CDR1 SEHNR, CDR2 FQNEAQ (reference sequence). This chain's CDR3 is CASSLATANEQFF. Written as DNA, the CDR3 is TGTGCCAGCAGCTTAGCGACAGCTAATGAGCAGTTCTTC.

The V and J genes are TRBV18 and TRBJ2-7, with D perhaps matching TRBD1 (6 bases). The germline CDR1 and CDR2 sequences are KGHSH and LQKENI. Trimming pared 2 bases from V and 2 bases from J, leaving 13 bases between. The CDR3 loop spans 15 amino acids. The CDR3 is CASSPEVQGAYEQYF. In nucleotides, the CDR3 is TGTGCCAGCTCACCAGAGGTACAGGGAGCCTACGAGCAGTACTTC.

The rearrangement links TRBV15 to TRBJ2-7, with TRBD1 identical over 8 bases. This CDR3 has 13 amino acids. Trimming at V came to 3 bases and at J to 5 bases, leaving 3 bases not matched to a gene. CDR1 LNHNV and CDR2 YYDKDF come from the germline V gene (reference sequence). The CDR3 reads CATSRTGENEQYF. In DNA form, the CDR3 reads TGTGCCACCAGCAGGACAGGGGAAAACGAGCAGTACTTC. The full variable domain, with the rest looked up from reference TRBV15 and TRBJ2-7, is DAMVIQNPRYQVTQFGKPVTLSCSQTLNHNVMYWYQQKSSQAPKLLFHYYDKDFNNEADTPDNFQSRRPNTSFCFLDIRSPGLGDTAMYLCATSRTGENEQYFGPGTRLTVT.

This chain uses TRBV12-5 with TRBJ2-2; TRBD2 is a possible D gene (6 bases). The CDR3 runs 16 residues. Per the germline V gene, CDR1 is LGHNT and CDR2 is FRNRAP. V shed 1 base and J shed 6 bases, with 15 bases lying between them. CDR3 protein: CASGLALGPGAGELFF. Written as DNA, the CDR3 is TGTGCTAGTGGTTTGGCCCTGGGACCGGGGGCCGGGGAGCTGTTTTTT. The variable domain in full, completed from reference TRBV12-5 and TRBJ2-2, reads DARVTQTPRHKVTEMGQEVTMRCQPILGHNTVFWYRQTMMQGLELLAYFRNRAPLDDSGMPKDRFSAEMPDATLATLKIQPSEPRDSAVYFCASGLALGPGAGELFFGEGSRLTVL.

The CDR3 is CASSPRGQYF. Here the CDR3 DNA reads TGTGCCAGCAGCCCCCGCGGGCAGTACTTC. The rearrangement joins TRBV13 to TRBJ2-7; no definite D call. V dropped 5 bases and J dropped 9 bases, with 8 bases sitting between them. CDR1 and CDR2 (germline): PRHDT, FYEKMQ (reference sequence). CDR3 length: 10 residues.

V and J are TRBV19 and TRBJ1-1, with 7 nucleotides matching TRBD1. Per the germline V gene, CDR1 is LNHDA and CDR2 is SQIVND (reference sequence). The length of the CDR3 is 16 residues. The V gene end was trimmed by 6 bases and the J gene end by 4 bases; junction bases not matched to a gene: 14. The CDR3 reads CASRTADRVGGTEAFF. The CDR3 DNA sequence: TGTGCCAGTAGAACAGCTGACAGGGTTGGGGGCACTGAAGCTTTCTTT.

This clone was detected only a few times. The rearrangement links TRBV28 to TRBJ1-5; a weak D match, TRBD1 (5 bases). CDR3 length: 16 residues. Germline V gene data show CDR1 as MDHEN and CDR2 as SYDVKM. The V end was cut by 3 bases, the J end by 3 bases, with 15 bases between. Written as DNA, the CDR3 is TGTGCCAGCAGTTTGGAAGGGGTTTATCTCAATCAGCCCCAGCATTTT. This encodes CASSLEGVYLNQPQHF.

In this sample, this clone turned up a few times. The chain combines TRBV6-5 with TRBJ2-1; 10 positions agree with TRBD2. The CDR3 is 15 residues long. Unmatched junction bases numbered 11, after V lost 7 bases and J lost 8 bases. CDR1 and CDR2 (germline): MNHEY, SVGAGI. As DNA, the CDR3 is TGTGCCAGCACCGTCAGCGGGAGGGCCTTCGATGAGCAGTTCTTC. Protein product: CASTVSGRAFDEQFF.

The DNA of the CDR3 is TGTGCCAGCAGTCCGACCGGGTCTCCCAATGAGCAGTTCTTC. Its protein product is CASSPTGSPNEQFF. The gene calls are TRBV28 and TRBJ2-1, with D unclear. The V end lost 5 bases, the J end lost 6 bases, and 14 bases lay between the germline ends. This CDR3 has 14 amino acids. Looked up from germline, CDR1 is MDHEN and CDR2 is SYDVKM.

This clone was observed a few times. The chain is built from TRBV23-1 and TRBJ2-7; the match to TRBD1 covers 7 bases. TRBV23-1 is an open reading frame, and its role is uncertain. The CDR3 covers 15 residues. The V and J ends lost 3 bases and 4 bases, in that order; junction bases with no gene match: 9. This CDR3 is CASSHRDSGEYEQYF. CDR3 bases: TGCGCCAGCAGTCATCGGGACAGTGGAGAGTACGAGCAGTACTTC.

V gene TRBV5-4 combines with J gene TRBJ2-1; TRBD2 matches 14 bases. Germline CDR1 SGHNT, CDR2 YYREEE (reference sequence). The CDR3 spans 18 residues. V lost 2 bases and J lost 0; bases outside the gene matches: 4. The CDR3 bases are TGTGCCAGCAGCTTCGGGACTAGCGGGGGTAGCTCCTACAATGAGCAGTTCTTC. Its protein product is CASSFGTSGGSSYNEQFF.

This clone was recorded once. The chain combines TRBV5-4 with TRBJ2-1, with TRBD2 as a possible D gene (5 bases). CDR1 and CDR2 (germline): SGHNT, YYREEE (reference sequence). Trimming took 0 bases from V and 6 from J, leaving 22 bases between them. The CDR3 sequence is 18 residues long. The CDR3 DNA is TGTGCCAGCAGCTTGGCCTCTAGCAGCCAAGGGTTATCCAATGAGCAGTTCTTC. It specifies CASSLASSSQGLSNEQFF.

The chain carries TRBV19 and TRBJ2-5; TRBD2 aligns across 7 bases. CDR1 LNHDA and CDR2 SQIVND come from the germline V gene (reference sequence). Trimming removed 7 bases from V and 5 bases from J; junction bases left unmatched: 4. CDR3 length: 12 amino acids. CDR3 sequence reads: CASKGGSETQYF. The CDR3, as DNA: TGTGCCAGTAAAGGCGGGAGTGAGACCCAGTACTTC.

The sample holds a few counts of this clone. The CDR3 sequence is CASSIGQGTGEQFF. The CDR3 nucleotides read TGCGCCAGCAGCATCGGACAGGGGACAGGTGAGCAGTTCTTC. The V call is TRBV5-1, the J call TRBJ2-1; 9 positions agree with TRBD1. The CDR3 is made up of 14 amino acids. With 4 bases clipped from V and 9 bases from J, the junction kept 8 bases outside the gene matches. Looked up from germline, CDR1 is SGHRS and CDR2 is YFSETQ.

The chain is built from TRBV6-5 and TRBJ1-2; D unclear. Looked up from germline, CDR1 is MNHEY and CDR2 is SVGAGI. This CDR3 has 15 residues. Trimming stripped 6 bases from V and 0 bases from J, with 14 bases between. Here the CDR3 reads CASRPRTGTNYGYTF. The CDR3, as DNA: TGTGCCAGCAGGCCCCGGACGGGAACTAACTATGGCTACACCTTC.

J is TRBJ2-3 and V is TRBV7-6; 10 bases map to TRBD2. V lost 8 bases to trimming and J lost 0 bases; unmatched junction nucleotides: 5. The CDR3 spans 15 residues. The germline CDR1 and CDR2 sequences are SGHVS and FNYEAQ. In DNA, the CDR3 is TGTGCCAGCGGGCTAGCGGGAGTCAGCACAGATACGCAGTATTTT. Amino acids: CASGLAGVSTDTQYF.

DNA for the CDR3: TGTGCCAGTAGTGTTGGGGGGGGAAGGAGGGAGACCCAGTACTTC. Protein sequence: CASSVGGGRRETQYF. This chain links TRBV19 with TRBJ2-5; 7 bases line up with TRBD2. The CDR3 has 15 residues. V shed 5 bases and J 5 bases; nucleotides not matched to a gene: 11. From germline, CDR1 is LNHDA and CDR2 SQIVND (reference sequence).

This chain connects TRBV19 to TRBJ1-5; TRBD1 matches 7 bases. The V and J ends lost 4 bases and 2 bases, in that order; junction bases with no gene match: 2. From germline, CDR1 is LNHDA and CDR2 SQIVND (reference sequence). The CDR3 is 14 amino acids. The CDR3 DNA follows: TGTGCCAGTAGTACCGGGACAGGCAATCAGCCCCAGCATTTT. Its translation: CASSTGTGNQPQHF. The full variable domain, in which reference TRBV19 and TRBJ1-5 provide the parts outside the CDR3, is DGGITQSPKYLFRKEGQNVTLSCEQNLNHDAMYWYRQDPGQGLRLIYYSQIVNDFQKGDIAEGYSVSREKKESFPLTVTSAQKNPTAFYLCASSTGTGNQPQHFGDGTRLSIL.

This clone was seen a handful of times. V usage is TRBV28 and J usage is TRBJ1-5; 9 bases are a match to TRBD1. The ends lost 6 bases at V and 6 bases at J; junction bases unmatched: 9. CDR3 length: 15 amino acids. Germline values: CDR1 MDHEN, CDR2 SYDVKM. CDR3 region: CASRTGQGGGQPQHF. The CDR3 region has the DNA TGTGCCAGCAGGACGGGACAGGGCGGGGGTCAGCCCCAGCATTTT.

This sequence joins TRBV6-6 and TRBJ2-5; TRBD1 agrees at 9 bases. The CDR3 covers 15 residues. V was clipped by 7 bases and J by 4 bases; unmatched bases: 10. Germline lookup yields CDR1 MNHNY and CDR2 SVGAGI (reference sequence). CDR3: CASTHTGTGIETQYF. In nucleotides, the CDR3 is TGTGCCAGCACCCATACCGGGACAGGGATAGAGACCCAGTACTTC.

The chain recombines TRBV9 with TRBJ2-5; D unresolved. This CDR3 comprises 14 residues. Trimming stripped 0 bases from V and 5 bases from J, with 11 bases between. The germline CDR1 and CDR2 sequences are SGDLS and YYNGEE. The CDR3 sequence is CASSVGNSVETQYF. CDR3 sequence (DNA): TGTGCCAGCAGCGTAGGCAACAGTGTGGAGACCCAGTACTTC.

This clone was observed a few times. The genes are TRBV5-1 and TRBJ2-5, with D possibly TRBD1 on 5 matching bases. Germline CDR1 is SGHRS and CDR2 is YFSETQ. V was trimmed by 4 bases and J by 5 bases, leaving 15 bases between them. This CDR3 contains 14 residues. The CDR3 is CASSATTVEETQYF. The CDR3 coding sequence is TGCGCCAGCAGCGCCACGACAGTCGAGGAGACCCAGTACTTC.